One and the same sample provided the 7 T cell receptor beta chains below, sequenced in a study of T cells in Graves' hyperthyroidism and ophthalmopathy. Regions amplified from RNA transcripts were the TCR beta CDR3 regions. The primer set for the first-round RT-PCR of the TCR CDR3 was HTBI. TCRdb independently ran MiXCR on the multiplex PCR reads; one entry per CDR3 protein. The sample lists 690,000 or so distinct CDR3 sequences, under 20% seen once, with approximately 15% in the top ten. Sequenced sample: blood. The receptor source for this set is a woman between 45 and 60 years old with Graves' hyperthyroidism that later progressed to Graves' ophthalmopathy.

The V and J genes are TRBV19 and TRBJ1-5, with 12 bases lining up with TRBD1. The germline gives CDR1 LNHDA, CDR2 SQIVND (reference sequence). V shed 2 bases, J shed 2 bases, and the junction held 13 bases outside the gene matches. The CDR3 is 20 amino acids. CDR3 sequence reads: CASSISGTGGVSGGNQPQHF. The CDR3 DNA is TGTGCCAGTAGTATATCAGGGACAGGGGGCGTCTCGGGGGGCAATCAGCCCCAGCATTTT.

This clonotype appeared many times. J is TRBJ1-2 and V is TRBV12-3 or TRBV12-4, with 9 bases matching TRBD1. CDR3 length: 17 amino acids. V shed 5 bases, J shed 3 bases, and the junction held 13 bases outside the gene matches. In DNA form, the CDR3 reads TGTGCCAGCAGTCAAATGGGGACAGGGTTGATGGACTATGGCTACACCTTC. It yields the protein CASSQMGTGLMDYGYTF.

The V and J genes are TRBV28 and TRBJ1-2, with 10 bases fitting TRBD1. The length of the CDR3 is 17 residues. CDR1 is MDHEN and CDR2 is SYDVKM in the germline V gene. The V and J ends lost 5 bases and 8 bases, in that order; junction bases with no gene match: 17. The CDR3 here is CASSLIDRGPPGWGYTF. The CDR3 DNA is TGTGCCAGCAGTCTGATCGACAGGGGGCCTCCGGGATGGGGCTACACCTTC.

V and J are TRBV20-1 and TRBJ2-5; D is uncertain. The CDR3 extends over 12 amino acids. Between the trimmed V and J ends, which lost 4 bases and 5 bases, there was a span of 11 bases. Germline V gene lookup returns CDR1 DFQATT and CDR2 SNEGSKA (reference sequence). CDR3 region: CSATTDGETQYF. As DNA, the CDR3 is TGCAGTGCTACTACCGACGGTGAGACCCAGTACTTC.

There are many counts of this clonotype. V is TRBV20-1 and J is TRBJ2-7, with 9 bases lining up with TRBD2. Germline V gene sequence: CDR1 DFQATT, CDR2 SNEGSKA (reference sequence). The V gene end was trimmed by 6 bases and the J gene end by 7 bases; junction bases not matched to a gene: 16. This CDR3 spans 15 amino acids. The DNA of the CDR3 is TGCAGTGCCACCGGCGGACTAGCGCTAACGGGGGAGCAGTACTTC. Translation gives CSATGGLALTGEQYF.

The chain recombines TRBV10-2 with TRBJ1-1; TRBD1 matches 7 bases. The CDR3 runs to 12 residues. The germline V gene encodes CDR1 WSHSY and CDR2 SAAADI. Trimming removed 2 bases from V and 10 bases from J; junction bases left unmatched: 4. This CDR3 reads CASSEDRARAFF. CDR3 DNA: TGCGCCAGCAGTGAGGACAGGGCGCGAGCTTTCTTT.

The chain couples TRBV16 to TRBJ1-5; D perhaps matches TRBD1 (6 bases). The V end lost 5 bases, the J end lost 0 bases, and 14 bases lay between the germline ends. Germline V gene lookup returns CDR1 KGHSY and CDR2 FQNENV. This CDR3 comprises 16 residues. This CDR3 reads CASSYRRGGSNQPQHF. The CDR3 nucleotides are TGTGCCAGCAGCTATCGACGAGGGGGTAGCAATCAGCCCCAGCATTTT. The full variable domain, rest sourced from reference TRBV16 and TRBJ1-5, is GEEVAQTPKHLVRGEGQKAKLYCAPIKGHSYVFWYQQVLKNEFKFLISFQNENVFDETGMPKERFSAKCLPNSPCSLEIQATKLEDSAVYFCASSYRRGGSNQPQHFGDGTRLSIL.